The text below deals with one T cell receptor (beta chain). As yet, its antigen is unknown. This sample is drawn from a study of T cells after yellow fever vaccination. Study observations and caveats: Post-booster samples contained most primary-vaccination clones (around 95% CD4, approximately 88% CD8).

The CDR3 covers 12 residues. Looked up from germline, CDR1 is ENHRY and CDR2 is SYGVKD. Trimming took off 6 bases at V and 10 bases at J, with 10 bases between the two ends. TCRdb ran MiXCR on the 5' RACE reads and lists one entry per CDR3 protein. The sample contains around 260,000 distinct CDR3 sequences, over 4.5% of which appear only once. The chain couples TRBV10-3 to TRBJ1-6, with D perhaps TRBD1 (5 bases). The receptor's source is a young man who received the YFV17D yellow fever vaccine. The sample was CD4+ T cells sorted from PBMCs, taken on the day of the yellow fever booster vaccination. The CDR3 coding sequence is TGTGCCATCAGGGGGACGGAGTCACCCCTCCACTTT. Translation gives CAIRGTESPLHF.